The rows below give T cell receptor beta chains drawn from one sample of a study of control samples from healthy donors and cancer patients. Libraries were prepared by immunoSEQ multiplex PCR; TCRdb keeps only in-frame clonotypes and omits some of them. In the table there are roughly 150,000 clones, roughly 93% of which are singletons. Sequenced sample: blood. These receptors all come from a man aged 50-60 years in good health. CDR3s include the opening cysteine and the closing phenylalanine or tryptophan.

CDR3 protein,V gene
CASLERGPSGELFF,TRBV5-1
CASSRGSGNTIYF,TRBV6-2/TRBV6-3
CASSLGPRDRASYEQYF,TRBV5-1
CAAGQGGLSLFF,TRBV6-5
CAISETPGQGGIYTF,TRBV10-3
CASSPARQVNQPQHF,TRBV19
CASSPFGQGLPYEQYF,TRBV18
CASSLNSYEQYF,TRBV5-1
CASSSYGGDGPNEQFF,TRBV5-6
CSVRGQGQPQHF,TRBV29-1
CASSIIPRTSGDSYEQYF,TRBV5-1
CASSLDGTSGTGELFF,TRBV5-1
CASSLGQGWTGELFF,TRBV6-5
CASSLPGETGNTIYF,TRBV5-5
CASSDARPTDTQYF,TRBV6-1
CASSLGTSNYGYTF,TRBV28
CASSLLRTNTGELFF,TRBV6-5
CASRAGTGEGGELFF,TRBV5-1
CASSLSSGRAGDTQYF,TRBV5-1
CAIRGQGPTEAFF,TRBV10-3
CASSPSSGTGGYGYTF,TRBV28
CASSLKGTSAYYEQYF,TRBV5-1
CASSLTDSFAKNIQYF,TRBV5-4
CASSEVGGSSYNSPLHF,TRBV6-1
CASSAAGQGHSKNIQYF,TRBV6-1
CASIRAVGNTIYF,TRBV6-5
CASSYTGEAFF,TRBV5-1
CASSLTGSLEKLFF,TRBV5-1
CASSQGVGYGYTF,TRBV2
CATETRQFSNQPQHF,TRBV6-6
CASSPEPGDTQYF,TRBV18
CASSEPLAGVTDTQYF,TRBV25-1
CACPTAGREETQYF,TRBV30
CAWRAGYNEQFF,TRBV30
CASSSGLAGLRAKNIQYF,TRBV13
CASSLEGLEGRNEQFF,TRBV5-6
CARSLQGCTGELFF,TRBV5-3
CASSPRDNQPQHF,TRBV18
CASSSADWSSYNEQFF,TRBV6-6
CASTFRLDVDEQFF,TRBV9
CASSLSIRLEDNEQFF,TRBV27